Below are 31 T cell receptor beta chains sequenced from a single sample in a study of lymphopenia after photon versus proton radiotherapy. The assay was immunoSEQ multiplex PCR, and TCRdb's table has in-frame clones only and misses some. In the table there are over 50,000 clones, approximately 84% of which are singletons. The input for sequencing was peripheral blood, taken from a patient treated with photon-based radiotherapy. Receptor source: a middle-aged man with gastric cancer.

This CDR3 reads CASSPPPAGKGYNEQFF. The CDR3 region has the DNA TGTGCCAGCAGTCCCCCCCCGGCAGGGAAGGGCTACAATGAGCAGTTCTTC. The V and J genes are TRBV27 and TRBJ2-1; the D gene is possibly TRBD1 (5 bases). The CDR3 sequence is 17 residues long. The germline V gene has CDR1 MNHEY and CDR2 SMNVEV (reference sequence). Trimming took off 5 bases at V and 3 bases at J, with 20 bases between the two ends.

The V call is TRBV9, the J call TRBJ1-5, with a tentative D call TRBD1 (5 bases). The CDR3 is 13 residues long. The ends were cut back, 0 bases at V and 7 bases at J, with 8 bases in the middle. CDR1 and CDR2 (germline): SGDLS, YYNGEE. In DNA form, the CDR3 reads TGTGCCAGCAGCGTAGGGGACGGACAGCCCCAGCATTTT. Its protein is CASSVGDGQPQHF.

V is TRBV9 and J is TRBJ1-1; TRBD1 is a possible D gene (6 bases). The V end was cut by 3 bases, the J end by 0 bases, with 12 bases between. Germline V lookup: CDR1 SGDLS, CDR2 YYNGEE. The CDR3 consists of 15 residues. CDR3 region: CASSAKQGVNTEAFF. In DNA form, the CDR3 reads TGTGCCAGCAGCGCCAAACAGGGCGTGAACACTGAAGCTTTCTTT.

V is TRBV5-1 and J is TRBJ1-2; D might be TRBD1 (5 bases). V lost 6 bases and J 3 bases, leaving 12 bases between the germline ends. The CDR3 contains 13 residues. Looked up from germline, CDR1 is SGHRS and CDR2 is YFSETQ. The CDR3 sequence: CASTPAGYYGYTF. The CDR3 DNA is TGCGCCAGCACACCCGCAGGGTACTATGGCTACACCTTC. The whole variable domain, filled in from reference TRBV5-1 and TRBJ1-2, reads KAGVTQTPRYLIKTRGQQVTLSCSPISGHRSVSWYQQTPGQGLQFLFEYFSETQRNKGNFPGRFSGRQFSNSRSEMNVSTLELGDSALYLCASTPAGYYGYTFGSGTRLTVV.

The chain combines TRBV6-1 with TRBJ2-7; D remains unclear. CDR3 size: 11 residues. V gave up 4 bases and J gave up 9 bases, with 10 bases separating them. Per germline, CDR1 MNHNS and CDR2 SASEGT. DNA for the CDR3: TGTGCCAGCAGTGCCCCTACGGGGCAGTACTTC. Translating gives CASSAPTGQYF.

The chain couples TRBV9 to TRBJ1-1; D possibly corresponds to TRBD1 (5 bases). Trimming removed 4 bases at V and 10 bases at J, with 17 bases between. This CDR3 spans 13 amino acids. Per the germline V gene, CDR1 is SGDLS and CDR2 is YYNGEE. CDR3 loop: CASSSGIGGGAFF. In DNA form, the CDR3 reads TGTGCCAGCAGCTCTGGGATCGGGGGAGGAGCTTTCTTT.

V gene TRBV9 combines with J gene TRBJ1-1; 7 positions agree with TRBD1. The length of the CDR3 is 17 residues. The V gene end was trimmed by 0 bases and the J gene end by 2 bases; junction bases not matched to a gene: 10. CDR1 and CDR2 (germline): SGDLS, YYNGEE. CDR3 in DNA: TGTGCCAGCAGCGTAGTGGCAGGGGGAGGGTTAAACACTGAAGCTTTCTTT. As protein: CASSVVAGGGLNTEAFF.

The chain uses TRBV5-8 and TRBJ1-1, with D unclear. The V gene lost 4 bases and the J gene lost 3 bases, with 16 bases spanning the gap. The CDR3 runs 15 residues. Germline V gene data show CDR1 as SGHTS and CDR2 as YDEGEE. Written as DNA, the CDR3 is TGTGCCAGCAGCCATAGGACCGGAGCCTACACTGAAGCTTTCTTT. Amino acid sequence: CASSHRTGAYTEAFF.

DNA for the CDR3: TGTGCCAGCCCTCGGACAGGGGGGACCGGGGAGCTGTTTTTT. It specifies CASPRTGGTGELFF. V usage is TRBV7-2 and J usage is TRBJ2-2, with 10 nucleotides matching TRBD1. This CDR3 is 14 amino acids long. Germline trimming cut 8 bases from V and 5 bases from J; bases unmatched to any gene: 5. Germline-derived CDR1 and CDR2 are SGHTA and FQGNSA.

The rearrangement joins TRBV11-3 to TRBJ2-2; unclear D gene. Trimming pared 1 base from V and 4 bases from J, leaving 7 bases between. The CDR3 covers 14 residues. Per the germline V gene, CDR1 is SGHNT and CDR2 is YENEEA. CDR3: CASSLARSTGELFF. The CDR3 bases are TGTGCCAGCAGCTTAGCTAGATCCACCGGGGAGCTGTTTTTT.

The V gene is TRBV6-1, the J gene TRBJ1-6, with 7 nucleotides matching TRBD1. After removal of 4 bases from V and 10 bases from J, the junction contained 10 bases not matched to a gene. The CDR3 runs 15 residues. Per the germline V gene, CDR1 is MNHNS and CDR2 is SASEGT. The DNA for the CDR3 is TGTGCCAGCAGTGTTTATGGACAGGAGGAATCACCCCTCCACTTT. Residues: CASSVYGQEESPLHF.

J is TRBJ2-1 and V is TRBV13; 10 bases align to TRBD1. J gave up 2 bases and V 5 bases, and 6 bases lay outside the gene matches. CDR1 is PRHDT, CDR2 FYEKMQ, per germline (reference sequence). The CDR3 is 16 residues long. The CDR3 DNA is TGTGCCAGCAGCCCCCCGGACAGGGGGGCCTACAATGAGCAGTTCTTC. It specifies CASSPPDRGAYNEQFF.

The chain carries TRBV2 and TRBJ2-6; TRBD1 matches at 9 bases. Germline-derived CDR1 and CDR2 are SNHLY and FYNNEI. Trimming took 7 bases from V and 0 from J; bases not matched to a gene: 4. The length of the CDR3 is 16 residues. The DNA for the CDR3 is TGTGCCAGCACCGGACAGGGGATCTCTGGGGCCAACGTCCTGACTTTC. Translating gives CASTGQGISGANVLTF.

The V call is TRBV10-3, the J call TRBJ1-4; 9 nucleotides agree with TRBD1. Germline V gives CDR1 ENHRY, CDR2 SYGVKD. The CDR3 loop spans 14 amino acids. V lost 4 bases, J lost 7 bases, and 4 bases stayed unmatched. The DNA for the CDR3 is TGTGCCATCAGTGTGGGACAGGGTGGTGAAAAACTGTTTTTT. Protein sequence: CAISVGQGGEKLFF.

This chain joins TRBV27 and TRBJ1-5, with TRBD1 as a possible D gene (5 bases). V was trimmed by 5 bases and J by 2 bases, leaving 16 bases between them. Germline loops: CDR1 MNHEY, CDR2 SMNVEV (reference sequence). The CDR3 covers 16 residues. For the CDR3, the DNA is TGTGCCAGCAGTCCGACAGCAGATATTCGCAATCAGCCCCAGCATTTT. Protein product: CASSPTADIRNQPQHF.

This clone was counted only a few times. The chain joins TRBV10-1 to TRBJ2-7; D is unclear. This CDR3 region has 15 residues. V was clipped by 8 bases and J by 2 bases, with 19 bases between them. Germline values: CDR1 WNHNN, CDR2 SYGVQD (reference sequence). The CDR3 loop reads CASGITFGPTYEQYF. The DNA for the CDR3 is TGCGCCAGCGGAATTACTTTCGGCCCGACCTACGAGCAGTACTTC.

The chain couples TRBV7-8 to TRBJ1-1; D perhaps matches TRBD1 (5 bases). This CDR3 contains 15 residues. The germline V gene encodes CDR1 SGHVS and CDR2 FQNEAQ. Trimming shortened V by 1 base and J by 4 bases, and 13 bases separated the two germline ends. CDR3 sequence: CASSLGVGVSTEAFF. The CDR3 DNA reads TGTGCCAGCAGCTTAGGGGTGGGGGTTAGCACTGAAGCTTTCTTT.

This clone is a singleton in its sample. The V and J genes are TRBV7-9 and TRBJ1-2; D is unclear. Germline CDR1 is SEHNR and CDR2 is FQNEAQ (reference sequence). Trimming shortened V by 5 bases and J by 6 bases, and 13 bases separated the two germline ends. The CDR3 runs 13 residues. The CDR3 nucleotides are TGTGCCAGCAGCCCGGGGTGGCGGGATGGCTACACCTTC. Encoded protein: CASSPGWRDGYTF.

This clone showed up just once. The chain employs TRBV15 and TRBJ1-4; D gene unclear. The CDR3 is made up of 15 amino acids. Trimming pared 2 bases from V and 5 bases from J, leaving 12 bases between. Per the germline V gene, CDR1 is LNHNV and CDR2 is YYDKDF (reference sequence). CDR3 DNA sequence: TGTGCCACCAGCAGACCACAGCCCGGGAATGAAAAACTGTTTTTT. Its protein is CATSRPQPGNEKLFF.

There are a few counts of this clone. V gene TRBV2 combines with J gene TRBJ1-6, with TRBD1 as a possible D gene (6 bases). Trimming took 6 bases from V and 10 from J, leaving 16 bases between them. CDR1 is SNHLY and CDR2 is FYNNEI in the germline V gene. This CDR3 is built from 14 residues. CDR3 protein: CASRKDSAQSPLHF. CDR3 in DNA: TGTGCCAGCAGGAAGGACAGCGCGCAATCACCCCTCCACTTT.

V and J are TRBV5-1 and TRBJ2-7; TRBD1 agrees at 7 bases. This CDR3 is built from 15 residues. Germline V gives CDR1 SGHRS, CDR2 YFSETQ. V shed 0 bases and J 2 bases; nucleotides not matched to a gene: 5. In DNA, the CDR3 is TGCGCCAGCAGCTTGGAAGCGACAGGGACCTACGAGCAGTACTTC. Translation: CASSLEATGTYEQYF.

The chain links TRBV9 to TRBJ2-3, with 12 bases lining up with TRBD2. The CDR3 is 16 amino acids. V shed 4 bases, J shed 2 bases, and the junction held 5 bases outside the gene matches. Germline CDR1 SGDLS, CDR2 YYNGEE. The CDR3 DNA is TGTGCCAGCAGCTTCGGACTAGCGGGGACCACAGATACGCAGTATTTT. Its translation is CASSFGLAGTTDTQYF.

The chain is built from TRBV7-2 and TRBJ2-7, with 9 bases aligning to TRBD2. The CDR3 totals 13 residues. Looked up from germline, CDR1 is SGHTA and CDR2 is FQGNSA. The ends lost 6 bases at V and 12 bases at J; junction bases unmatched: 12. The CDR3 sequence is CASSRDLAGRGYF. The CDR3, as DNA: TGTGCCAGCAGTCGAGATCTAGCGGGGAGGGGGTACTTC.

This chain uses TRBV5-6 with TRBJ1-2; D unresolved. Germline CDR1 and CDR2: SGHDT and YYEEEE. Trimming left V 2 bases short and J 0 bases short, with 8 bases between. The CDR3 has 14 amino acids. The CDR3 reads CASSFIAANYGYTF. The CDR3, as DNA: TGTGCCAGCAGCTTTATCGCAGCTAACTATGGCTACACCTTC.

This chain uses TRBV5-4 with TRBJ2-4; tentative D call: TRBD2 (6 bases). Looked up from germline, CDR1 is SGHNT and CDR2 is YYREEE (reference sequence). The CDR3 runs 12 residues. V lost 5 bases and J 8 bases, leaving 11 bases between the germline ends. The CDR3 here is CASSFERDIQYF. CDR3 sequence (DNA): TGTGCCAGCAGTTTTGAGCGGGACATTCAGTACTTC.

The CDR3 region is CASSHFSKNTEAFF. In DNA, the CDR3 is TGTGCCAGCAGCCACTTTTCTAAGAACACTGAAGCTTTCTTT. V is TRBV4-2 and J is TRBJ1-1, with D unresolved. Germline lookup yields CDR1 LGHNA and CDR2 YNFKEQ. The CDR3 loop spans 14 amino acids. Trimming pared 3 bases from V and 1 base from J, leaving 9 bases between.

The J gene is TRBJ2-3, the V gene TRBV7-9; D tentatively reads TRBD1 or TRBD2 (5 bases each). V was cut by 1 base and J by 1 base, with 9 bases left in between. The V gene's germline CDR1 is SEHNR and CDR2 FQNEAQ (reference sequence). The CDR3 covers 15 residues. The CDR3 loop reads CASSLDGGGTDTQYF. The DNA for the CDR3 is TGTGCCAGCAGCTTAGATGGGGGAGGCACAGATACGCAGTATTTT.

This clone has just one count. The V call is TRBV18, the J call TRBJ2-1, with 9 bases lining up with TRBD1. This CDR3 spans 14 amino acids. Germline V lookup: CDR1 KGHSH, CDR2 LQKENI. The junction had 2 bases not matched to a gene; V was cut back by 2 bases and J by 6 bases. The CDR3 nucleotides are TGTGCCAGCTCACCAACGACAGGGGGCAATGAGCAGTTCTTC. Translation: CASSPTTGGNEQFF.

Written as DNA, the CDR3 is TGTGCCAGCAGTTACACAGGGGCGATGGGGACTGAAGCTTTCTTT. Its protein is CASSYTGAMGTEAFF. This rearrangement joins TRBV6-5 to TRBJ1-1; 7 bases fit TRBD1. Germline V gene data show CDR1 as MNHEY and CDR2 as SVGAGI. The CDR3 consists of 15 residues. The V gene end was trimmed by 2 bases and the J gene end by 5 bases; junction bases not matched to a gene: 8.

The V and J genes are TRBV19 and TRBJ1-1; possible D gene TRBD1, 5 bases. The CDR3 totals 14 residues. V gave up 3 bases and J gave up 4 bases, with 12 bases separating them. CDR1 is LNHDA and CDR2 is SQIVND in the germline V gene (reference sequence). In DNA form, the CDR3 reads TGTGCCAGTAGTATGGGATCAGGGAGCACTGAAGCTTTCTTT. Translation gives CASSMGSGSTEAFF.

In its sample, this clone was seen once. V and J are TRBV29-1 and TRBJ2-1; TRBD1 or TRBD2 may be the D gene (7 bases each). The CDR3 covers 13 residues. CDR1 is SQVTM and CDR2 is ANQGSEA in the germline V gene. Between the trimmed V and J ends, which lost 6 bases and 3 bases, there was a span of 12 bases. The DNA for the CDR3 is TGCAGCGTAACAGGGGAGGGCTACAATGAGCAGTTCTTC. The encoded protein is CSVTGEGYNEQFF.